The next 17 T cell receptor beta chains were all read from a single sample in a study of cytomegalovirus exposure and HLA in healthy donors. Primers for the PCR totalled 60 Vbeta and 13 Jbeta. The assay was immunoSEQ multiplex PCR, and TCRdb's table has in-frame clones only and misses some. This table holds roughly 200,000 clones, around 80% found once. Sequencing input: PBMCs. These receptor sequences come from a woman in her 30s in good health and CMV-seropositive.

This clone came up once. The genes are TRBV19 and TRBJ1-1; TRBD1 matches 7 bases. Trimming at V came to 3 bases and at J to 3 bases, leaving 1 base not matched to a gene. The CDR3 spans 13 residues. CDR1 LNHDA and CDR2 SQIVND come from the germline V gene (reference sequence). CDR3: CASSIQGDTEAFF. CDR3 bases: TGTGCCAGTAGTATTCAGGGGGACACTGAAGCTTTCTTT.

CDR3 coding DNA: TGCGCCAGCAGCCACCGGGAGTTGACCTACGAGCAGTACTTC. Translating it yields CASSHRELTYEQYF. This rearrangement joins TRBV4-1 to TRBJ2-7; D might be TRBD2 (6 bases). V was clipped by 3 bases and J by 2 bases, with 11 bases between them. This CDR3 has 14 residues. CDR1 is MGHRA, CDR2 YSYEKL, per germline.

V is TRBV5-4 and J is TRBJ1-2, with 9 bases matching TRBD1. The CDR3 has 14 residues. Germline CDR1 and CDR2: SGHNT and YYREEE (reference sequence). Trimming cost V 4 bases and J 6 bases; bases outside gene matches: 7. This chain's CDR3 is CASSRSGTGHGYTF. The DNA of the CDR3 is TGTGCCAGCAGCCGGTCCGGGACAGGGCATGGCTACACCTTC.

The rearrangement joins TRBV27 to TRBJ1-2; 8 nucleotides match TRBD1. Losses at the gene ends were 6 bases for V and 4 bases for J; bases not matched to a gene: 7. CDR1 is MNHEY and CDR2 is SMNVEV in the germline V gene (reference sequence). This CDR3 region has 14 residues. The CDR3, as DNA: TGTGCCAGCAGGATGACAGGGGAAGGCTATGGCTACACCTTC. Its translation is CASRMTGEGYGYTF.

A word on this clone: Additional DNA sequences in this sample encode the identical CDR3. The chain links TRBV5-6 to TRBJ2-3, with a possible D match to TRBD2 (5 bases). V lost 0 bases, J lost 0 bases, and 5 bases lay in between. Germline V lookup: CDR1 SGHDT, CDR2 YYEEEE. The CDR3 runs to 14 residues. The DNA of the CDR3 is TGTGCCAGCAGCTTGGGGACTAGCACAGATACGCAGTATTTT. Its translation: CASSLGTSTDTQYF.

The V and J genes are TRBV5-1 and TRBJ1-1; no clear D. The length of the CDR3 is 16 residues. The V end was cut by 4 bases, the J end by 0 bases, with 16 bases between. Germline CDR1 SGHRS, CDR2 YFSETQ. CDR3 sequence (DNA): TGCGCCAGCAGCCCGGGGATTGAGGACTTGAACACTGAAGCTTTCTTT. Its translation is CASSPGIEDLNTEAFF.

The CDR3 protein is CASSWSQGSAFF. Written as DNA, the CDR3 is TGTGCCAGCAGCTGGTCCCAGGGGTCGGCTTTCTTT. The V call is TRBV5-4, the J call TRBJ1-1, with D tentatively TRBD1 (6 bases). Trimming cost V 3 bases and J 11 bases, with 14 bases left between them. CDR1 is SGHNT and CDR2 is YYREEE in the germline V gene (reference sequence). CDR3 length: 12 residues.

The CDR3 spells CASSLRGKDTEAFF. In nucleotides, the CDR3 is TGCGCCAGCAGCCTAAGGGGGAAGGACACTGAAGCTTTCTTT. V gene TRBV4-3 combines with J gene TRBJ1-1; D might be TRBD1 (6 bases). V shed 4 bases and J shed 3 bases, with 12 bases lying between them. The CDR3 spans 14 residues. Germline V gene sequence: CDR1 LGHNA, CDR2 YSLEER.

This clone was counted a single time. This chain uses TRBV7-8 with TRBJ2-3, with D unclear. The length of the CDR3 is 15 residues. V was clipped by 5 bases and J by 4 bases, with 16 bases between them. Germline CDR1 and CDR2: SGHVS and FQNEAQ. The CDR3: CASSLTNEQSDTQYF. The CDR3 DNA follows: TGTGCCAGCAGCCTTACAAATGAACAGTCAGATACGCAGTATTTT.

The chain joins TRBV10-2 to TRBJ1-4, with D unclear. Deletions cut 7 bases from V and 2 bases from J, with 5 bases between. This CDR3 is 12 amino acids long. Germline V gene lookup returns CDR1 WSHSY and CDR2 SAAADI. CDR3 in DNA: TGCGCCAGCAAGAGGACTAATGAAAAACTGTTTTTT. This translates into CASKRTNEKLFF.

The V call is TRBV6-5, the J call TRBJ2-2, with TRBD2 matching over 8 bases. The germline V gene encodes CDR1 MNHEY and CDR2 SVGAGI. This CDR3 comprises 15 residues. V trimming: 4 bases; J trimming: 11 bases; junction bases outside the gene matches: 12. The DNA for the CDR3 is TGTGCCAGCAGTTCCCGGCGCGGGGGGCGGGACGAGCTGTTTTTT. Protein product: CASSSRRGGRDELFF.

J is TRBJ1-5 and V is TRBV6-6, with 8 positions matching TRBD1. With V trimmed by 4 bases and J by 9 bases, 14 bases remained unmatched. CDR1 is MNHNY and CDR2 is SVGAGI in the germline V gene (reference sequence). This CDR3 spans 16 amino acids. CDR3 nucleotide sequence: TGTGCCAGCAGTTCCCCAAGCCCAGGGGGCGGGTGGCCCCAGCATTTT. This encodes CASSSPSPGGGWPQHF.

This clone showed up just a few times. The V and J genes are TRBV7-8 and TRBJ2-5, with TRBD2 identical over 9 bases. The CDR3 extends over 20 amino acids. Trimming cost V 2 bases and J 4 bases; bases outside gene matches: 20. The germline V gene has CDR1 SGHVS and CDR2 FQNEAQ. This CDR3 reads CASSLSKAGTSLGDRETQYF. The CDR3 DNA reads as TGTGCCAGCAGCTTAAGTAAAGCGGGGACTAGCCTAGGGGATCGAGAGACCCAGTACTTC.

The CDR3 sequence: CASSPSPHNYGYTF. DNA for the CDR3: TGTGCCAGCAGCCCAAGCCCGCATAACTATGGCTACACCTTC. V and J are TRBV5-5 and TRBJ1-2; D call uncertain. The CDR3 runs 14 residues. Germline V CDR1 and CDR2: SGHKS, YYEKEE (reference sequence). Trimming left V 4 bases short and J 1 base short, with 11 bases between.

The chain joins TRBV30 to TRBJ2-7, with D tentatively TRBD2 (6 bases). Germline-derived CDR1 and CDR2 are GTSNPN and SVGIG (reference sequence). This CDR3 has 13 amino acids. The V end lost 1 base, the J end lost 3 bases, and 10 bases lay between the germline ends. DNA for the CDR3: TGTGCCTGGAGTGGCATCGGGGGCTACGAGCAGTACTTC. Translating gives CAWSGIGGYEQYF. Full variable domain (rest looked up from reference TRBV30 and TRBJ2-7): SQTIHQWPATLVQPVGSPLSLECTVEGTSNPNLYWYRQAAGRGLQLLFYSVGIGQISSEVPQNLSASRPQDRQFILSSKKLLLSDSGFYLCAWSGIGGYEQYFGPGTRLTVT.

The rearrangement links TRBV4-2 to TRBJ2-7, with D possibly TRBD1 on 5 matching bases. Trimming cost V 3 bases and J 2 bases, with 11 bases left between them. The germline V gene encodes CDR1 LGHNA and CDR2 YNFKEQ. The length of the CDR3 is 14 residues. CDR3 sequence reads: CASSHPDKTYEQYF. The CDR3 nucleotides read TGTGCCAGCAGCCATCCGGACAAGACCTACGAGCAGTACTTC.

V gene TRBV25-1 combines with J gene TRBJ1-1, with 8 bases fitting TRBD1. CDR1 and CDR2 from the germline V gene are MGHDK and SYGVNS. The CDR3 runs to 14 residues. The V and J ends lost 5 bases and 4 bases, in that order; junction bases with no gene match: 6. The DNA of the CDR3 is TGTGCCAGCAGTTCGACAGGGGAAGGCACTGAAGCTTTCTTT. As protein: CASSSTGEGTEAFF. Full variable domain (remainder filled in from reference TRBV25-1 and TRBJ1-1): EADIYQTPRYLVIGTGKKITLECSQTMGHDKMYWYQQDPGMELHLIHYSYGVNSTEKGDLSSESTVSRIRTEHFPLTLESARPSHTSQYLCASSSTGEGTEAFFGQGTRLTVV.